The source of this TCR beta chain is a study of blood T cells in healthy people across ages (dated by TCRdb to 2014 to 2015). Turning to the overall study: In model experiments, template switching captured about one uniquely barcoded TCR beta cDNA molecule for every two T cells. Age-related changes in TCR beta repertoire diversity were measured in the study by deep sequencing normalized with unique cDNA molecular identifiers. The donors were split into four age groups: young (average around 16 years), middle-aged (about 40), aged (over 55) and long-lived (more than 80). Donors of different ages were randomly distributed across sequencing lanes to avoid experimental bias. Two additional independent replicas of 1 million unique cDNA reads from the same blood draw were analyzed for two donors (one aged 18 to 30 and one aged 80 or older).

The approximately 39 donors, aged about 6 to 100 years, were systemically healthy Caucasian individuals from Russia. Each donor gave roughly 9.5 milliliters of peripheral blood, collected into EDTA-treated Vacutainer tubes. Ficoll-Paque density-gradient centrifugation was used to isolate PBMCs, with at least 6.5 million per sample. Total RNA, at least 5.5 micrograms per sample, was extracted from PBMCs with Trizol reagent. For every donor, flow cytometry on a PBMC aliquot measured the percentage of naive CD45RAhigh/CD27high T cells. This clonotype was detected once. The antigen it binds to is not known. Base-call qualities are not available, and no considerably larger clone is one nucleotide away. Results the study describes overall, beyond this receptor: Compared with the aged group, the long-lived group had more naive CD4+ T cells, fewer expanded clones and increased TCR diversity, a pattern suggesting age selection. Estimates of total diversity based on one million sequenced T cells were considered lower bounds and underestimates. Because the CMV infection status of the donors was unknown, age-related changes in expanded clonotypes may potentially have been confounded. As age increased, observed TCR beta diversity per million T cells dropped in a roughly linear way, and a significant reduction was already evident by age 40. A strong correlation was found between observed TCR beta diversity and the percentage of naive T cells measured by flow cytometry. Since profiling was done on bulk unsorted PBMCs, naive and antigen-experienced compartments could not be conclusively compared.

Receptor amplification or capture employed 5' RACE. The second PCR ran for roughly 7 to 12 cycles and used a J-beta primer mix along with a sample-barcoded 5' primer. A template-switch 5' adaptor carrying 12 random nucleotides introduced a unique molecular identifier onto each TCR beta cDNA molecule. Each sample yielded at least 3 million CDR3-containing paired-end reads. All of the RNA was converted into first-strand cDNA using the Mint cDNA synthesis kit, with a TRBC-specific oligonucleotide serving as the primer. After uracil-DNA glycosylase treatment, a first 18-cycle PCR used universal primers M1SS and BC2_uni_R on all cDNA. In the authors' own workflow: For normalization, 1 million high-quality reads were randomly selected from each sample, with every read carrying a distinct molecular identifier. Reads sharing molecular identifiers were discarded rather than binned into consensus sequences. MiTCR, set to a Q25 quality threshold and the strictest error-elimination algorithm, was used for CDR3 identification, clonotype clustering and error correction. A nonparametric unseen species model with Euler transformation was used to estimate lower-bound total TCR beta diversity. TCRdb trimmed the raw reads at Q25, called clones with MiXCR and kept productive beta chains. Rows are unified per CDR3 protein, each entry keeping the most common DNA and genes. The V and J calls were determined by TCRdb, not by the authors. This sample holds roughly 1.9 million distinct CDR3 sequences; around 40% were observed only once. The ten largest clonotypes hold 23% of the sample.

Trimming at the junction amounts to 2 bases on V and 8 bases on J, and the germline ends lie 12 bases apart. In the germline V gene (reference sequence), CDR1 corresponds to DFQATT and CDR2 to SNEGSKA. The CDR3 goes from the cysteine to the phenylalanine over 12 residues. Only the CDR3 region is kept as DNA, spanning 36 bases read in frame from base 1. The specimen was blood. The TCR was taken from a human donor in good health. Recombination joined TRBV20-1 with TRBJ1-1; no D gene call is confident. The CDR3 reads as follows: CSARSGSREAFF. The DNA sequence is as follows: TGCAGTGCTAGATCCGGGTCGAGGGAAGCTTTCTTT.